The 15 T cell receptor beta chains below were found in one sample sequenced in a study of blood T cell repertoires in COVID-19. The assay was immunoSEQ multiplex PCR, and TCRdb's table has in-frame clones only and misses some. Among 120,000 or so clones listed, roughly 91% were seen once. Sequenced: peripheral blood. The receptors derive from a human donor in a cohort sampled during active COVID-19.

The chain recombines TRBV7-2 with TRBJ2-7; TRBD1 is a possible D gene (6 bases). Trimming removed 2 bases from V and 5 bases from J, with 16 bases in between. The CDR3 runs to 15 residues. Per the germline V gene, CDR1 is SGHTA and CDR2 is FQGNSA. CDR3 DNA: TGTGCCAGCAGCTTAATCGGGACATGGGACAACGAGCAGTACTTC. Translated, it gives CASSLIGTWDNEQYF. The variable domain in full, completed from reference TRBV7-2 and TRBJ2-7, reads GAGVSQSPSNKVTEKGKDVELRCDPISGHTALYWYRQSLGQGLEFLIYFQGNSAPDKSGLPSDRFSAERTGGSVSTLTIQRTQQEDSAVYLCASSLIGTWDNEQYFGPGTRLTVT.

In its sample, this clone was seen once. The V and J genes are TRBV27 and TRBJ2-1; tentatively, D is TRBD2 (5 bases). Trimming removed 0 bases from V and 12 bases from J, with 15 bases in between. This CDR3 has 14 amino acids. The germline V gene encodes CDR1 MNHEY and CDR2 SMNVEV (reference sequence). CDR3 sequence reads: CASSLSAAPVGQFF. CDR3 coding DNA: TGTGCCAGCAGTTTATCAGCGGCACCAGTGGGGCAGTTCTTC.

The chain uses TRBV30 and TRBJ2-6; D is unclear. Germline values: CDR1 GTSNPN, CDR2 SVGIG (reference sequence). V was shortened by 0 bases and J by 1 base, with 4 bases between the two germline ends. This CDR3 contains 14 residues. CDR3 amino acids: CAWSVKSGANVLTF. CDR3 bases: TGTGCCTGGAGTGTTAAATCTGGGGCCAACGTCCTGACTTTC.

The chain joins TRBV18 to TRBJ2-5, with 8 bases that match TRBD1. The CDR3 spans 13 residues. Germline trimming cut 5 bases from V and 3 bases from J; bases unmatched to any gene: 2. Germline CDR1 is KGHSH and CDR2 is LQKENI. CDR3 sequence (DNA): TGTGCCAGCTCAAGACAGGGGAAAGAGACCCAGTACTTC. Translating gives CASSRQGKETQYF.

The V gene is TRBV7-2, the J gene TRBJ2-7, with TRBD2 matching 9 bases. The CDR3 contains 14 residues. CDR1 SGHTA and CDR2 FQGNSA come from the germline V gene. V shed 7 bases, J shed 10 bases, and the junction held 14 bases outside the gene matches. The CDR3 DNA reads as TGTGCCAGCACCGTTTCAAAAGCGGGAGGCACCCAGTACTTC. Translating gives CASTVSKAGGTQYF. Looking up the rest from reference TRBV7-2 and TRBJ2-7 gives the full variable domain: GAGVSQSPSNKVTEKGKDVELRCDPISGHTALYWYRQSLGQGLEFLIYFQGNSAPDKSGLPSDRFSAERTGGSVSTLTIQRTQQEDSAVYLCASTVSKAGGTQYFGPGTRLTVT.

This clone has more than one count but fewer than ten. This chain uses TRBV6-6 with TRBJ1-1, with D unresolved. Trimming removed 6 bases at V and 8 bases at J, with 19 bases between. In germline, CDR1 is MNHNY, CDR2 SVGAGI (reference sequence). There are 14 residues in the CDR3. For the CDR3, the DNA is TGTGCCAGCAGACTCGCCTTAGGGAGTAGGGAAGCTTTCTTT. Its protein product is CASRLALGSREAFF.

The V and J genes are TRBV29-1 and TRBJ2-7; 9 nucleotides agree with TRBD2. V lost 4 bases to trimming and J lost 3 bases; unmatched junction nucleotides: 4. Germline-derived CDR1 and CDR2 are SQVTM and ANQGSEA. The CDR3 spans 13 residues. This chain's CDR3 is CSVARGRVYEQYF. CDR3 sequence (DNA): TGCAGCGTTGCCCGCGGGAGGGTCTACGAGCAGTACTTC.

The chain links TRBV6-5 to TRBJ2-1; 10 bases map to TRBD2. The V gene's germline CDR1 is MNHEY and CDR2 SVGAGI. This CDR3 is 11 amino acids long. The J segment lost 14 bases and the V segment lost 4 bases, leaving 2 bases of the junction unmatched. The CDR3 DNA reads TGTGCCAGCAGTTCCCTAGCGGGAGAGTTCTTC. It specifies CASSSLAGEFF.

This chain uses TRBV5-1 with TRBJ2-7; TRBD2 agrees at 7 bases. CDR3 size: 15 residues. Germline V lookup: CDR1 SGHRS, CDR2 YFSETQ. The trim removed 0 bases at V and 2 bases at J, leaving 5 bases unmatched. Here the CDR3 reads CASSLGLATTYEQYF. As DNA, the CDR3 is TGCGCCAGCAGCTTGGGACTAGCAACTACCTACGAGCAGTACTTC.

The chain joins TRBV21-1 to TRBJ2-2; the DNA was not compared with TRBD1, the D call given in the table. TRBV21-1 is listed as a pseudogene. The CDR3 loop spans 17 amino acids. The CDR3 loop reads CASSPHRTGLRDGELFF. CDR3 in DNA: TGTGCCAGCAGTCCTCACCGGACAGGGTTAAGGGACGGGGAGCTGTTTTTT.

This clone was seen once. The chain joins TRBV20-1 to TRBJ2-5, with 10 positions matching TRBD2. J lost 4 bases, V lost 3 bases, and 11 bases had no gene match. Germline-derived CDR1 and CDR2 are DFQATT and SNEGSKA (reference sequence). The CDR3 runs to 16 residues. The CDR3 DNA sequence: TGCAGTGCTAGTCCCCCTCAGCGGGGGGGCCCAGAGACCCAGTACTTC. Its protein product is CSASPPQRGGPETQYF.

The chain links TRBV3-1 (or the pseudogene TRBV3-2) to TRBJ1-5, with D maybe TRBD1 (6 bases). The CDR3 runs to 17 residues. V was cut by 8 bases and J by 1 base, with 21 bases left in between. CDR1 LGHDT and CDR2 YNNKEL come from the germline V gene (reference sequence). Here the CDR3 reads CASPNGGGGGSNQPQHF. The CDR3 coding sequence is TGTGCCAGCCCCAATGGTGGGGGCGGAGGAAGCAATCAGCCCCAGCATTTT.

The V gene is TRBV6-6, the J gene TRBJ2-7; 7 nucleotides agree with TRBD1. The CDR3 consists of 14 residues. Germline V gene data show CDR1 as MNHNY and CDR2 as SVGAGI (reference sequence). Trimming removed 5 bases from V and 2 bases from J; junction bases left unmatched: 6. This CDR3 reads CASSPRDSPYEQYF. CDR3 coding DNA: TGTGCCAGCAGTCCCCGGGACAGCCCCTACGAGCAGTACTTC.

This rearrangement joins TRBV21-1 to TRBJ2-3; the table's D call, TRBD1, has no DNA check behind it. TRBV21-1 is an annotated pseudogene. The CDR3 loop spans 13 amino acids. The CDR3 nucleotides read TGTGCCAGCAGAAAGGACAGTGGAGATACGCAGTATTTT. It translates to CASRKDSGDTQYF.

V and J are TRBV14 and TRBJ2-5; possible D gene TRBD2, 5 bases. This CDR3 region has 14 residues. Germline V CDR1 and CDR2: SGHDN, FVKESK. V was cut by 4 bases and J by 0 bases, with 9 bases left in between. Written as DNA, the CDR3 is TGTGCCAGCAGCCCGAGGAGGTACCAAGAGACCCAGTACTTC. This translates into CASSPRRYQETQYF.